The next 15 T cell receptor beta chains were all read from a single sample in a study of PD-1 blockade in classical Hodgkin lymphoma. Profiled with immunoSEQ multiplex PCR; TCRdb holds only in-frame clones, not every one. The sample contains 20,000 to 30,000 clones, approximately 70% of which appear only once. All trial patients relapsed after autologous stem cell transplantation. Sequences were derived from peripheral blood mononuclear cells (PBMCs), sampled at baseline. The receptor set was obtained from a human donor with classical Hodgkin lymphoma.

This clone was seen a few times. The chain combines TRBV7-9 with TRBJ1-3, with no clear D. The V and J ends lost 3 bases and 4 bases respectively, with 10 bases between them. This CDR3 is built from 14 residues. Per germline, CDR1 SEHNR and CDR2 FQNEAQ (reference sequence). This CDR3 reads CASSFLGPGNTIYF. For the CDR3, the DNA is TGTGCCAGCAGCTTCCTCGGGCCCGGAAACACCATATATTTT.

The V gene is TRBV5-6, the J gene TRBJ2-3, with TRBD2 matching 9 bases. Germline assignment: CDR1 SGHDT and CDR2 YYEEEE. The CDR3 spans 17 residues. The trim removed 0 bases at V and 4 bases at J, leaving 9 bases unmatched. In DNA form, the CDR3 reads TGTGCCAGCAGCTTGGGCGCCGCGGGGGGGCCTTCAGATACGCAGTATTTT. Protein sequence: CASSLGAAGGPSDTQYF. Using reference TRBV5-6 and TRBJ2-3 for the parts outside the CDR3, the full variable domain is DAGVTQSPTHLIKTRGQQVTLRCSPKSGHDTVSWYQQALGQGPQFIFQYYEEEERQRGNFPDRFSGHQFPNYSSELNVNALLLGDSALYLCASSLGAAGGPSDTQYFGPGTRLTVL.

V usage is TRBV7-3 and J usage is TRBJ1-1; maybe TRBD1 (5 bases). The V gene lost 2 bases and the J gene lost 3 bases, with 10 bases spanning the gap. The CDR3 spans 14 residues. CDR1 SGHTA and CDR2 FQGTGA come from the germline V gene. For the CDR3, the DNA is TGTGCCAGCAGCTTAGCAGTAGGGGACACTGAAGCTTTCTTT. Its protein product is CASSLAVGDTEAFF.

V gene TRBV5-6 combines with J gene TRBJ2-7; TRBD1 matches 7 bases. The length of the CDR3 is 16 residues. Germline V gives CDR1 SGHDT, CDR2 YYEEEE. With 3 bases clipped from V and 4 bases from J, the junction kept 13 bases outside the gene matches. CDR3 bases: TGTGCCAGCAGCTCGAAGGACAGGTTACCCCGTTACGAGCAGTACTTC. Amino acids: CASSSKDRLPRYEQYF.

J is TRBJ2-3 and V is TRBV29-1; 10 positions match TRBD1. V gave up 3 bases and J gave up 0 bases; unmatched junction bases: 6. CDR3 length: 16 residues. Germline values: CDR1 SQVTM, CDR2 ANQGSEA. Here the CDR3 reads CSVDQDRGTSTDTQYF. The CDR3 DNA reads TGCAGCGTTGACCAGGACAGGGGGACAAGCACAGATACGCAGTATTTT.

Only a few counts were recorded for this clone. Relative to the germline gene, one junction end is altered; a read error may explain this. The chain carries TRBV7-6 and TRBJ1-6; no firm D call. This CDR3 is 14 amino acids long. Germline lookup yields CDR1 SGHVS and CDR2 FNYEAQ. CDR3 bases: TGTGCCAGCAGCTTAGAACGGTATAATGCACCCCTCCACTTT. Translating it yields CASSLERYNAPLHF.

The chain joins TRBV6-6 to TRBJ1-1; D may be TRBD1 (5 bases). The CDR3 is made up of 14 amino acids. V was clipped by 5 bases and J by 0 bases, with 10 bases between them. Germline V CDR1 and CDR2: MNHNY, SVGAGI (reference sequence). The CDR3 sequence: CASSLTGVNTEAFF. In DNA form, the CDR3 reads TGTGCCAGCAGTCTCACAGGAGTGAACACTGAAGCTTTCTTT.

V is TRBV5-1 and J is TRBJ2-1, with 10 nucleotides matching TRBD2. The CDR3 runs to 14 residues. Unmatched junction bases numbered 1, after V lost 2 bases and J lost 5 bases. Germline V gives CDR1 SGHRS, CDR2 YFSETQ. The CDR3 region has the DNA TGCGCCAGCAGCTTAAGCGGGGGGGACAATGAGCAGTTCTTC. It codes for CASSLSGGDNEQFF.

This clone rates as medium-sized (0.01 to 0.1%). The genes are TRBV4-2 and TRBJ2-7; TRBD2 matches 10 bases. Losses at the gene ends were 3 bases for V and 0 bases for J; bases not matched to a gene: 5. Germline V gene lookup returns CDR1 LGHNA and CDR2 YNFKEQ. The CDR3 runs to 16 residues. The CDR3 sequence is CASSHASGGSSYEQYF. DNA for the CDR3: TGTGCCAGCAGCCACGCTAGCGGGGGCAGCTCCTACGAGCAGTACTTC.

The chain recombines TRBV13 with TRBJ1-2; 7 nucleotides agree with TRBD1. In germline, CDR1 is PRHDT, CDR2 FYEKMQ (reference sequence). The V segment lost 2 bases and the J segment 0 bases; nucleotides outside the gene matches: 9. The CDR3 totals 17 residues. The CDR3: CASSLLDGTDTNYGYTF. The CDR3 DNA is TGTGCCAGCAGCTTACTCGACGGGACAGATACTAACTATGGCTACACCTTC.

This clone was observed a handful of times. The V and J genes are TRBV19 and TRBJ1-5; 8 nucleotides match TRBD1. Per the germline V gene, CDR1 is LNHDA and CDR2 is SQIVND (reference sequence). This CDR3 has 13 residues. Unmatched junction bases numbered 3, after V lost 7 bases and J lost 4 bases. In nucleotides, the CDR3 is TGTGCCAGTAATAGACAGGGGAATCAGCCCCAGCATTTT. It encodes CASNRQGNQPQHF.

This clone occurred a few times. The rearrangement joins TRBV10-3 to TRBJ2-2; 7 nucleotides line up with TRBD1. From germline, CDR1 is ENHRY and CDR2 SYGVKD. With 6 bases clipped from V and 0 bases from J, the junction kept 7 bases outside the gene matches. The CDR3 has 16 residues. The CDR3 reads CAISQDRTTNTGELFF. In DNA, the CDR3 is TGTGCCATCAGCCAGGACAGGACAACGAACACCGGGGAGCTGTTTTTT.

This sequence joins TRBV5-6 and TRBJ1-5; TRBD1 agrees at 9 bases. V shed 4 bases, J shed 7 bases, and the junction held 18 bases outside the gene matches. Germline CDR1 is SGHDT and CDR2 is YYEEEE. The CDR3 runs to 18 residues. CDR3 amino acids: CASSLLEEDRGLLQPQHF. CDR3 DNA: TGTGCCAGCAGCCTCCTCGAGGAGGACAGGGGACTTTTACAGCCCCAGCATTTT.

The chain links TRBV25-1 to TRBJ1-2; D is undetermined. The V end was cut by 3 bases, the J end by 1 base, with 15 bases between. Germline V lookup: CDR1 MGHDK, CDR2 SYGVNS. CDR3 length: 16 amino acids. CDR3 amino acids: CASSDPRADGNYGYTF. The CDR3 DNA sequence: TGTGCCAGCAGTGACCCTAGAGCGGACGGTAACTATGGCTACACCTTC.

The chain is built from TRBV18 and TRBJ1-1, with a tentative D call TRBD1 (6 bases). Trimming removed 2 bases at V and 0 bases at J, with 10 bases between. CDR1 and CDR2 from the germline V gene are KGHSH and LQKENI. The length of the CDR3 is 15 residues. The CDR3 loop is CASSPLQGLNTEAFF. The CDR3 bases are TGTGCCAGCTCACCATTACAGGGCCTGAACACTGAAGCTTTCTTT. Based on the CDR3 plus reference TRBV18 and TRBJ1-1, the full variable domain is NAGVMQNPRHLVRRRGQEARLRCSPMKGHSHVYWYRQLPEEGLKFMVYLQKENIIDESGMPKERFSAEFPKEGPSILRIQQVVRGDSAAYFCASSPLQGLNTEAFFGQGTRLTVV.